This T cell receptor beta chain stems from a study of shared clonotypes between healthy human individuals. Germline assignment: CDR1 SGHRS and CDR2 YFSETQ. V was pared by 5 bases and J by 2 bases, with 9 bases between. The CDR3 covers 13 residues. The genomic DNA of each subset was split evenly across several immunoSEQ plates. The protocol was immunoSEQ multiplex PCR, while the TCRdb copy is restricted to in-frame clones and leaves out a portion. This sample has some 500,000 clones, with approximately 94% found just once. This clonotype was sampled from a woman aged 25-40 years in good health. Sequences were obtained from naive CD4+ T cells sorted from blood. This sample's subset: CD45RA+ positively selected. The chain couples TRBV5-1 to TRBJ2-3, with D perhaps TRBD1 or TRBD2 (5 bases each). The CDR3 loop reads CASRSGTTDTQYF. For the CDR3, the DNA is TGCGCCAGCAGGTCCGGGACCACAGATACGCAGTATTTT.